The TCR beta chain under discussion was sequenced for a study of blood T cell repertoires in COVID-19. Overall study: Samples of COVID-19 (acute and convalescent) were obtained from the United States, Italy and Spain. T cells, B-cell-depleted T cells, or PBMCs provided the cDNA or gDNA that served as material.

In the original analysis: How many nucleated cells were present was estimated from reference gene primer amplification. The table came from immunoSEQ multiplex PCR; TCRdb's copy has only in-frame clones and leaves some out. V and J calls and clone size are those listed in that table; D and trimming were worked out from the DNA. The repertoire holds about 100,000 clones, with around 90% as singletons. V lost 0 bases and J lost 6; bases outside the gene matches: 4. The CDR3 loop spans 14 amino acids. Germline V gene data show CDR1 as SGHNT and CDR2 as YYREEE (reference sequence). The sample consisted of peripheral blood. The V gene is TRBV5-4, the J gene TRBJ2-3; 7 bases align to TRBD2. The sequence was obtained from a man aged 35-49 years with active or convalescent COVID-19. In nucleotides, the CDR3 is TGTGCCAGCAGCTTGGGACTAGCCGCGGATACGCAGTATTTT. This encodes CASSLGLAADTQYF. Combining the CDR3 with reference TRBV5-4 and TRBJ2-3 gives the whole variable domain ETGVTQSPTHLIKTRGQQVTLRCSSQSGHNTVSWYQQALGQGPQFIFQYYREEENGRGNFPPRFSGLQFPNYSSELNVNALELDDSALYLCASSLGLAADTQYFGPGTRLTVL.